The 4 T cell receptor beta chains below were found in one sample sequenced in a study of blood T cell repertoires in COVID-19. Generated by immunoSEQ multiplex PCR, the TCRdb table keeps only in-frame clones and is missing some. The sample records fewer than 350,000 clones, around 86% being singletons. Sequenced sample: PBMCs or T cells enriched from blood (not recorded which). The receptors here all came from a man aged 55 to 70 who had recovered from COVID-19.

The genes are TRBV30 and TRBJ1-2, with 10 bases fitting TRBD1. The CDR3 extends over 12 amino acids. The germline CDR1 and CDR2 sequences are GTSNPN and SVGIG (reference sequence). Trimming removed 5 bases from V and 7 bases from J; junction bases left unmatched: 4. CDR3 region: CAWGQGVGGYTF. The CDR3, as DNA: TGTGCCTGGGGACAGGGGGTAGGTGGCTACACCTTC.

The V and J genes are TRBV10-1 and TRBJ1-2, with D perhaps TRBD1 (5 bases). Per germline, CDR1 WNHNN and CDR2 SYGVQD (reference sequence). V dropped 5 bases and J dropped 1 base, with 11 bases sitting between them. CDR3 size: 14 residues. CDR3 sequence: CASSPTGLNYGYTF. The CDR3 DNA reads TGCGCCAGCAGTCCTACAGGTCTTAACTATGGCTACACCTTC.

V usage is TRBV27 and J usage is TRBJ2-1, with 7 bases that match TRBD2. CDR1 MNHEY and CDR2 SMNVEV come from the germline V gene (reference sequence). This CDR3 comprises 14 residues. V shed 4 bases, J shed 0 bases, and the junction held 0 bases outside the gene matches. The CDR3 sequence: CASSSSGSYNEQFF. CDR3 nucleotides: TGTGCCAGCAGTTCTAGCGGCTCCTACAATGAGCAGTTCTTC.

The CDR3 loop is CASSLVHGGGNTIYF. CDR3 DNA: TGTGCCAGCAGCTTAGTGCACGGGGGAGGAAACACCATATATTTT. The genes are TRBV7-2 and TRBJ1-3; a weak D match, TRBD1 (5 bases). CDR1 is SGHTA and CDR2 is FQGNSA in the germline V gene. V was clipped by 1 base and J by 4 bases, with 11 bases between them. The CDR3 covers 15 residues.